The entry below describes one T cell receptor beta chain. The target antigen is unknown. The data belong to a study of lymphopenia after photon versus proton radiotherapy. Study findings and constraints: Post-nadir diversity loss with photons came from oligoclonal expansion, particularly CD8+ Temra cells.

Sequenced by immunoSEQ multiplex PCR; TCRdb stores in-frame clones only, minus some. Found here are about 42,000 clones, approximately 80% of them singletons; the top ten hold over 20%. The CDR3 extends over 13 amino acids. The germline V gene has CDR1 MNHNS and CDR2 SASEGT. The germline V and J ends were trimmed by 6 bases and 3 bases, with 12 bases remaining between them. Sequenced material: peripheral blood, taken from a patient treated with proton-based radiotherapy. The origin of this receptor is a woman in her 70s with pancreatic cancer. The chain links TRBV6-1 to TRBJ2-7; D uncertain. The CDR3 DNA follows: TGTGCCAGCAGGGCCCTGGGAAGCTACGAGCAGTACTTC. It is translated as CASRALGSYEQYF.